This T cell receptor (beta chain) was observed in a study of blood T cell repertoires in COVID-19. Germline assignment: CDR1 KGHSH and CDR2 LQKENI. This CDR3 region has 12 residues. V lost 4 bases, J lost 11 bases, and 11 bases lay in between. This clone was seen a handful of times. As processed by the authors: Estimates of nucleated cell counts were drawn from the amplification of reference gene primers. Sequencing used immunoSEQ multiplex PCR; TCRdb keeps in-frame clones, though not all of them. Clone size and V and J calls were adopted from that table, with D and trimming inferred from the DNA. The data hold around 160,000 clones, with roughly 90% observed a single time.

The clonotype comes from a man aged 55-75 years with acute or convalescent COVID-19. The chain combines TRBV18 with TRBJ1-4; weak D call: TRBD1 (5 bases). Source material: peripheral blood. Here the CDR3 reads CASSLRGGKLFF. The CDR3 DNA reads as TGTGCCAGCTCACTGCGGGGCGGGAAACTGTTTTTT.